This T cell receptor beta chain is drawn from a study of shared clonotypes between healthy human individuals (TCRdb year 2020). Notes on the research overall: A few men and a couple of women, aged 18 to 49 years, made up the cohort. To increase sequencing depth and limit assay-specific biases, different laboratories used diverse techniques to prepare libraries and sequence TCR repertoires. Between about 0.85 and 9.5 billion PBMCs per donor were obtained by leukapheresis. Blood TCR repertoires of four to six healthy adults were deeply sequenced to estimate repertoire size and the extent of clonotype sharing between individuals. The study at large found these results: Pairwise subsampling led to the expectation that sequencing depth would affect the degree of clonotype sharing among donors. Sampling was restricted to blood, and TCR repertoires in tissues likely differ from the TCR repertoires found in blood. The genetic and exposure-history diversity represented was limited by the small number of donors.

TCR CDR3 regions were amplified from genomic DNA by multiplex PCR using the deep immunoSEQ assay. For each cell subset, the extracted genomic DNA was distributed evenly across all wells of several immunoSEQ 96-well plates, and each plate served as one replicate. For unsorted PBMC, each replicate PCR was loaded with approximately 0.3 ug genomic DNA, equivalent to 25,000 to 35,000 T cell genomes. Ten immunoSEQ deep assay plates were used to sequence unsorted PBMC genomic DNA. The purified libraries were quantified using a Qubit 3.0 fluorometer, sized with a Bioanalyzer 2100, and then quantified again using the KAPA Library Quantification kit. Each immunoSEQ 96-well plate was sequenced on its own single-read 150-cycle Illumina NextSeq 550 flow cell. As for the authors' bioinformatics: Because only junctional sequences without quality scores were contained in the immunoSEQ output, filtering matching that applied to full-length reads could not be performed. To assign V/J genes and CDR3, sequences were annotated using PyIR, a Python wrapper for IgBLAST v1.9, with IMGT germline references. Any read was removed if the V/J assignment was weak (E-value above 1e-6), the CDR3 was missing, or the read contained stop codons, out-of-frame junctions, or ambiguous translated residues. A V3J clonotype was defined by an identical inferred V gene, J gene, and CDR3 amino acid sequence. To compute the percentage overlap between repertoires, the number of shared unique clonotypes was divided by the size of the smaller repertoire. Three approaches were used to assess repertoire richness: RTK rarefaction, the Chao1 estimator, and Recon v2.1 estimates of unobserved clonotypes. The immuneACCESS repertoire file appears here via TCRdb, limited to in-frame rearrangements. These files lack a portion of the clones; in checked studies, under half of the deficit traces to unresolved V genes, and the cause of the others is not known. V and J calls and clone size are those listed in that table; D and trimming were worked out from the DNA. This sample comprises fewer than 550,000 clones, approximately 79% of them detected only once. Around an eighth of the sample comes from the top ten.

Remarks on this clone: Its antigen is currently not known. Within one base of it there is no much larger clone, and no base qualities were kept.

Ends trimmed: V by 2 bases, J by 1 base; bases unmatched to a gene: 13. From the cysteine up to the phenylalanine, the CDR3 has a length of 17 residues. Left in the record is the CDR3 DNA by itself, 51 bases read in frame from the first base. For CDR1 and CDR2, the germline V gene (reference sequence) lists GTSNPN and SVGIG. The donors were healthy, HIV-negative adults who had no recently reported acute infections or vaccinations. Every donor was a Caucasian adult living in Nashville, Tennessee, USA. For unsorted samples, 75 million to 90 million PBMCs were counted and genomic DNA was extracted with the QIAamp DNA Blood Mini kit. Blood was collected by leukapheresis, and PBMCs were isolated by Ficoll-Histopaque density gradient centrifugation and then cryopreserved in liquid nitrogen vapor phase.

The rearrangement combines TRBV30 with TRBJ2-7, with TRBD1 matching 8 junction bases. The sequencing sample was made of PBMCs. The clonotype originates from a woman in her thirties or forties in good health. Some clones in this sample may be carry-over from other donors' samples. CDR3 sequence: CAWSRDPTGVRSYEQYF. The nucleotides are TGTGCCTGGAGTCGAGATCCGACAGGGGTGCGTTCCTACGAGCAGTACTTC.